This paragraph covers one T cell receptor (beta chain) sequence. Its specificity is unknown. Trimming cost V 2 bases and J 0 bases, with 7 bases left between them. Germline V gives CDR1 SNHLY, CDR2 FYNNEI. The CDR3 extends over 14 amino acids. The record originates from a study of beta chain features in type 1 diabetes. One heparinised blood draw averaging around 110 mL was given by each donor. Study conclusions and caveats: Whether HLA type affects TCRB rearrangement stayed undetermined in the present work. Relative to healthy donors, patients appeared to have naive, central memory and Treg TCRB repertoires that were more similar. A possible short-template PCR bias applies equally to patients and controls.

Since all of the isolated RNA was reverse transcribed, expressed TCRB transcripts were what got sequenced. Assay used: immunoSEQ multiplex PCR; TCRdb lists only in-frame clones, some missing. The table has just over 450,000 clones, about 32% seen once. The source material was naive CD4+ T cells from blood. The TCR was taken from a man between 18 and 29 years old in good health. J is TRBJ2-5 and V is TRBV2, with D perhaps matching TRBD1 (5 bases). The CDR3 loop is CASSEMTDQETQYF. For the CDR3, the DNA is TGTGCCAGCAGTGAAATGACAGACCAAGAGACCCAGTACTTC.